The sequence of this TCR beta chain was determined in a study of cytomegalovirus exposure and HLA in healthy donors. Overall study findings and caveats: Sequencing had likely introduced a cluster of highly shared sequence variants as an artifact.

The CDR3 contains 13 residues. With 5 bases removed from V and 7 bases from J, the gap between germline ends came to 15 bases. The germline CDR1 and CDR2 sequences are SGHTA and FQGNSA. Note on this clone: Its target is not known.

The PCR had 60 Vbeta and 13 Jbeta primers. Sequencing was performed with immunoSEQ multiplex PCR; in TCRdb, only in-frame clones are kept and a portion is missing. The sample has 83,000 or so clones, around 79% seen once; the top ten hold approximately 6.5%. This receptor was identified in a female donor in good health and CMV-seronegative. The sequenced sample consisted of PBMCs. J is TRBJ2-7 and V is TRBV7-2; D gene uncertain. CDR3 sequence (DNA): TGTGCCAGCAGCATTAGTTCCTCCCGGGAGCAGTACTTC. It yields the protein CASSISSSREQYF.